There are many counts of the clone carrying this T cell receptor (beta chain). The germline V gene has CDR1 SGHDN and CDR2 FVKESK. CDR3 length equals 15 residues. V lost 1 base to trimming and J lost 3 bases, with 13 bases between them. The sample originates from a study of T cells in Graves' hyperthyroidism and ophthalmopathy. From RNA transcripts, TCR beta CDR3 regions were amplified. Researchers ran a first-round RT-PCR on the TCR CDR3 using the HTBI primer set. TCRdb independently ran MiXCR on the multiplex PCR reads; one entry per CDR3 protein. The sample has hundreds of thousands of distinct CDR3 sequences; roughly 14% are singletons. Participants, patients aged 18 to 65, had newly diagnosed hyperthyroidism with a duration under 2 months. Exclusions: uncontrolled infection, other autoimmune disease, pregnancy, lactation.

This TCR was sampled from a woman in her thirties with Graves' hyperthyroidism that later progressed to Graves' ophthalmopathy. The gene calls are TRBV14 and TRBJ2-7, with D unresolved. The sample consisted of blood. CDR3: CASSQVGVPLYEQYF. CDR3 sequence (DNA): TGTGCCAGCAGCCAAGTAGGCGTTCCCCTCTACGAGCAGTACTTC.